This is a list of T cell receptor beta chains from one sample in a study of glioma-infiltrating T cells after dendritic cell vaccination. Sequencing used immunoSEQ multiplex PCR; TCRdb keeps in-frame clones, though not all of them. The table lists approximately 64,000 clones, approximately 78% of them singletons. The sample was blood, taken before dendritic cell vaccination. These receptors originate from a human donor with glioblastoma. The CDR3 runs from the conserved cysteine through the conserved F or W. A D gene is named only where the DNA matches it firmly. Only part of the rows carry a size: once, few, many, or a class if the clone is expanded.

clone_size	v_call	j_call	d_call	cdr3_aa	cdr3_nt
-	TRBV2	TRBJ2-1	-	CASTQEDEQFF	TGTGCCAGCACTCAGGAGGATGAGCAGTTCTTC
-	TRBV28	TRBJ1-2	-	CATESQGGLGGYTF	TGTGCCACAGAGTCGCAGGGAGGTTTGGGGGGCTACACCTTC
-	TRBV6-5	TRBJ2-1	-	CASSHGGYNEQFF	TGTGCCAGCAGTCACGGGGGCTACAATGAGCAGTTCTTC
-	TRBV6-6	TRBJ2-2	-	CASSLETDRELFF	TGTGCCAGCAGTCTGGAGACAGATAGGGAGCTGTTTTTT
-	TRBV27	TRBJ1-2	-	CASSLSENSYGYTF	TGTGCCAGCAGTTTATCCGAAAATAGTTATGGCTACACCTTC
-	TRBV6-6	TRBJ2-7	-	CASSNEQGAYEQYF	TGTGCCAGCAGTAACGAACAGGGTGCCTACGAGCAGTACTTC
few	TRBV30	TRBJ1-2	TRBD1	CAWTPRGQAIFGYTF	TGTGCCTGGACCCCTCGGGGACAGGCTATTTTTGGCTACACCTTC
-	TRBV14	TRBJ2-7	TRBD2	CASSQTPGLAGVSYEQYF	TGTGCCAGCAGCCAAACCCCGGGACTAGCGGGGGTCTCCTACGAGCAGTACTTC
-	TRBV7-9	TRBJ2-3	TRBD2	CASSPGTSVADTQYF	TGTGCCAGCAGCCCCGGGACTAGTGTGGCAGATACGCAGTATTTT
few	TRBV5-1	TRBJ1-1	-	CASSLQENTEAFF	TGCGCCAGCAGCTTGCAGGAAAACACTGAAGCTTTCTTT
few	TRBV19	TRBJ1-5	-	CASSSGRNEPQHF	TGTGCCAGTAGTTCCGGGAGGAATGAGCCCCAGCATTTT
-	TRBV5-4	TRBJ1-1	-	CASSFHNTEAFF	TGTGCCAGCAGCTTCCATAACACTGAAGCTTTCTTT
-	TRBV5-1	TRBJ1-1	TRBD1	CASSDGGQGIPNQSAFF	TGCGCCAGCAGCGACGGGGGACAGGGCATCCCAAATCAGTCGGCTTTCTTT
-	TRBV19	TRBJ2-1	-	CASSTGRGSQNEQFF	TGTGCCAGTAGTACGGGAAGAGGGTCACAAAATGAGCAGTTCTTC
once	TRBV5-6	TRBJ1-2	-	CASSSSPYGYTF	TGTGCCAGCAGCTCGTCCCCCTATGGCTACACCTTC
few	TRBV30	TRBJ1-6	-	CAWSLGGVGPNSPLHF	TGTGCCTGGAGTTTGGGGGGGGTCGGACCTAATTCACCCCTCCACTTT
-	TRBV28	TRBJ1-3	TRBD1	CASSGDSFGGNTIYF	TGTGCCAGCAGTGGGGACAGCTTCGGGGGTAACACCATATATTTT